Below are 21 T cell receptor beta chains sequenced from a single sample in a study of cytomegalovirus exposure and HLA in healthy donors (dated by TCRdb to 2015 to 2018). The library was built by means of the immunoSEQ multiplex PCR assay. The multiplex PCR relied on a mix of 60 forward primers for TCR Vbeta segments and 13 reverse primers for TCR Jbeta segments. TCRdb carries this immuneACCESS record with in-frame sequences only. Its versions omit some clonotypes, under half of them owing to an unresolved V gene in the studies checked, with the rest unexplained. The sample data list about 110,000 clones, and around 80% of these were observed just once. Together, the top ten hold approximately 5.3% of the sample. Material for sequencing was PBMCs. The receptors shown here come from a female donor in good health and CMV-seropositive.

The chain has TRBV11-1 and TRBJ1-2, with D perhaps matching TRBD1 (5 bases). CDR3 length equals 9 residues. V was shortened by 11 bases and J by 8 bases, with 9 bases between the two germline ends. Germline-derived CDR1 and CDR2 are SGHAT and FQDESV (reference sequence). The CDR3 loop is CAVWGGYTF. The CDR3 bases are TGTGCCGTATGGGGCGGCTACACCTTC.

This clone was counted once. This chain uses TRBV5-1 with TRBJ2-2, with 8 nucleotides matching TRBD1. Germline V gene data show CDR1 as SGHRS and CDR2 as YFSETQ. This CDR3 has 15 amino acids. Trimming cost V 7 bases and J 0 bases; bases outside gene matches: 5. The CDR3 region is CASRRGPTNTGELFF. Here the CDR3 DNA reads TGCGCCAGCCGCAGGGGGCCCACGAACACCGGGGAGCTGTTTTTT.

The chain combines TRBV13 with TRBJ1-3; D might be TRBD1 (6 bases). Trimming pared 0 bases from V and 3 bases from J, leaving 18 bases between. The CDR3 loop spans 18 amino acids. Germline assignment: CDR1 PRHDT and CDR2 FYEKMQ (reference sequence). The CDR3 DNA sequence: TGTGCCAGCAGCTTAGGGTTTAGCTCCTCCAGGGGTGGAAACACCATATATTTT. Encoded protein: CASSLGFSSSRGGNTIYF.

This clone was seen a few times. The V call is TRBV6-6, the J call TRBJ1-2; TRBD1 might be the D (6 bases). Trimming removed 0 bases from V and 7 bases from J, with 12 bases in between. Germline CDR1 is MNHNY and CDR2 is SVGAGI (reference sequence). The CDR3 loop spans 14 amino acids. Written as DNA, the CDR3 is TGTGCCAGCAGTTACTCGAACGAAGGGGGTGGCTACACCTTC. It encodes CASSYSNEGGGYTF.

The gene calls are TRBV18 and TRBJ2-2; 8 bases agree with TRBD2. CDR3 length: 16 amino acids. The germline V gene has CDR1 KGHSH and CDR2 LQKENI. Trimming at V came to 5 bases and at J to 7 bases, leaving 12 bases not matched to a gene. Here the CDR3 DNA reads TGTGCCAGCTCATTGTCGGCGGGGGGAATCATCGGGGAGCTGTTTTTT. Its translation: CASSLSAGGIIGELFF.

This chain links TRBV19 with TRBJ2-1, with 11 bases that match TRBD2. The CDR3 sequence is 14 residues long. CDR1 is LNHDA, CDR2 SQIVND, per germline (reference sequence). V was clipped by 8 bases and J by 3 bases; unmatched bases: 3. CDR3 DNA: TGTGCCAGTGTAGCGGGGGGGGGCTACAATGAGCAGTTCTTC. Translation: CASVAGGGYNEQFF.

The CDR3 loop reads CASNPGGDSPLHF. CDR3 bases: TGTGCCAGCAATCCAGGGGGCGATTCACCCCTCCACTTT. The V call is TRBV9, the J call TRBJ1-6, with 8 bases matching TRBD1. CDR3 length equals 13 residues. Germline V gene data show CDR1 as SGDLS and CDR2 as YYNGEE. The trim removed 6 bases at V and 8 bases at J, leaving 4 bases unmatched.

V gene TRBV4-3 combines with J gene TRBJ1-1; D is undetermined. Per germline, CDR1 LGHNA and CDR2 YSLEER. CDR3 length: 16 amino acids. Trimming shortened V by 6 bases and J by 0 bases, and 17 bases separated the two germline ends. DNA for the CDR3: TGCGCCAGCAGAAAGAAAGAGGATGTCATGAACACTGAAGCTTTCTTT. This encodes CASRKKEDVMNTEAFF.

V usage is TRBV7-9 and J usage is TRBJ1-3, with TRBD1 matching 9 bases. The J segment lost 0 bases and the V segment lost 4 bases, leaving 4 bases of the junction unmatched. Looked up from germline, CDR1 is SEHNR and CDR2 is FQNEAQ (reference sequence). CDR3 length: 16 amino acids. CDR3 DNA sequence: TGTGCCAGCAGCTCACAGGGGGCGAGCTCTGGAAACACCATATATTTT. Its protein product is CASSSQGASSGNTIYF.

For the CDR3, the DNA is TGTGCCAGCAGCTTAGATAAGAGCTCCTACAATGAGCAGTTCTTC. Its translation is CASSLDKSSYNEQFF. The chain employs TRBV7-2 and TRBJ2-1, with D unresolved. Trimming pared 1 base from V and 0 bases from J, leaving 7 bases between. CDR3 size: 15 residues. Germline CDR1 and CDR2: SGHTA and FQGNSA.

J is TRBJ1-4 and V is TRBV5-1; tentatively, D is TRBD1 (6 bases). Germline CDR1 and CDR2: SGHRS and YFSETQ. This CDR3 comprises 15 residues. V was trimmed by 1 base and J by 3 bases, leaving 10 bases between them. CDR3 nucleotide sequence: TGCGCCAGCAGCTTGTGGACAGATTCTAATGAAAAACTGTTTTTT. Its translation: CASSLWTDSNEKLFF.

In nucleotides, the CDR3 is TGTGCCAGCAACGCTAACGTCTTCTCTGGGGCCAACGTCCTGACTTTC. Its protein product is CASNANVFSGANVLTF. This sequence joins TRBV2 and TRBJ2-6, with D uncertain. The V gene's germline CDR1 is SNHLY and CDR2 FYNNEI. The CDR3 contains 16 residues. Trimming shortened V by 7 bases and J by 0 bases, and 13 bases separated the two germline ends.

This sequence joins TRBV30 and TRBJ1-2, with TRBD1 identical over 9 bases. This CDR3 region has 13 residues. V lost 4 bases to trimming and J lost 7 bases; unmatched junction nucleotides: 7. Germline V CDR1 and CDR2: GTSNPN, SVGIG (reference sequence). The chain's CDR3 is CAWTPGTGLGYTF. In DNA, the CDR3 is TGTGCCTGGACCCCCGGGACAGGGCTTGGCTACACCTTC. Supplemented by reference TRBV30 and TRBJ1-2, the full variable domain reads SQTIHQWPATLVQPVGSPLSLECTVEGTSNPNLYWYRQAAGRGLQLLFYSVGIGQISSEVPQNLSASRPQDRQFILSSKKLLLSDSGFYLCAWTPGTGLGYTFGSGTRLTVV.

Concerning this clone: The identical CDR3 is also encoded by other nucleotide sequences in the sample. The chain links TRBV5-1 to TRBJ1-1; 9 positions match TRBD1. Germline loops: CDR1 SGHRS, CDR2 YFSETQ. This CDR3 is 14 amino acids long. The V gene end was trimmed by 4 bases and the J gene end by 4 bases; junction bases not matched to a gene: 5. The CDR3 bases are TGCGCCAGCAGCCCCACGACAGGGGGCACTGAAGCTTTCTTT. It codes for CASSPTTGGTEAFF.

Only one count was recorded for this clone. This chain joins TRBV7-3 and TRBJ2-7; 13 bases fit TRBD2. The V segment lost 5 bases and the J segment 5 bases; nucleotides outside the gene matches: 6. In germline, CDR1 is SGHTA, CDR2 FQGTGA. This CDR3 is built from 15 residues. The CDR3 region has the DNA TGTGCCAGCAGCCCCGGACTAGCGGGAGCTCACGAGCAGTACTTC. Protein product: CASSPGLAGAHEQYF.

V and J are TRBV14 and TRBJ2-7; no firm D call. CDR1 and CDR2 from the germline V gene are SGHDN and FVKESK. The germline V and J ends were trimmed by 1 base and 8 bases, with 6 bases remaining between them. The CDR3 has 11 residues. The CDR3 region is CASSQAQKQYF. The CDR3 bases are TGTGCCAGCAGCCAAGCACAGAAGCAGTACTTC.

V gene TRBV9 combines with J gene TRBJ2-1, with 13 bases identical to TRBD2. The CDR3 consists of 17 residues. Germline V gene lookup returns CDR1 SGDLS and CDR2 YYNGEE. J lost 3 bases, V lost 3 bases, and 6 bases had no gene match. In DNA, the CDR3 is TGTGCCAGCAGCGCCCGAGGACTAGCGGGAGACTACAATGAGCAGTTCTTC. It yields the protein CASSARGLAGDYNEQFF. Variable domain in full (rest from reference TRBV9 and TRBJ2-1): DSGVTQTPKHLITATGQRVTLRCSPRSGDLSVYWYQQSLDQGLQFLIQYYNGEERAKGNILERFSAQQFPDLHSELNLSSLELGDSALYFCASSARGLAGDYNEQFFGPGTRLTVL.

V usage is TRBV7-2 and J usage is TRBJ2-1, with D perhaps matching TRBD2 (5 bases). Trimming left V 4 bases short and J 2 bases short, with 24 bases between. The CDR3 has 19 amino acids. The germline CDR1 and CDR2 sequences are SGHTA and FQGNSA. CDR3 bases: TGTGCCAGCAGCTCATCACCCCTTACTAGGAAAGTGGCCTACAATGAGCAGTTCTTC. Protein sequence: CASSSSPLTRKVAYNEQFF.

This chain uses TRBV2 with TRBJ2-5, with D unresolved. Trimming left V 6 bases short and J 2 bases short, with 4 bases between. This CDR3 spans 11 amino acids. CDR1 and CDR2 (germline): SNHLY, FYNNEI. Written as DNA, the CDR3 is TGTGCCAGCAGCCATCAAGAGACCCAGTACTTC. Translated: CASSHQETQYF.

The J gene is TRBJ2-1, the V gene TRBV15; possible D gene TRBD2, 5 bases. Deletions cut 3 bases from V and 2 bases from J, with 11 bases between. The CDR3 runs 15 residues. Germline V lookup: CDR1 LNHNV, CDR2 YYDKDF (reference sequence). As DNA, the CDR3 is TGTGCCACCAGCAGGGACTTTCAGACCTACAATGAGCAGTTCTTC. Translated, it gives CATSRDFQTYNEQFF.

V gene TRBV5-1 combines with J gene TRBJ2-5, with 8 bases lining up with TRBD2. V was pared by 5 bases and J by 3 bases, with 9 bases of the junction left unmatched. The germline gives CDR1 SGHRS, CDR2 YFSETQ. The CDR3 totals 15 residues. CDR3 bases: TGCGCCAGCAGTCGGAGCGGGGGCCCCGAAGAGACCCAGTACTTC. Encoded protein: CASSRSGGPEETQYF.